This TCR beta chain was sequenced for a study of shared clonotypes between healthy human individuals. On the study more broadly: Aged between 18 and 49, the donors were a couple of women and three men.

Assay used: immunoSEQ multiplex PCR; TCRdb lists only in-frame clones, some missing. The sample comprises about 500,000 clones, approximately 71% of which are singletons, and about 11% rests with the top ten. With respect to this clone: The antigen remains unidentified.

There are 12 residues in the CDR3. Germline lookup yields CDR1 MNHNS and CDR2 SASEGT. With V trimmed by 6 bases and J by 3 bases, 2 bases remained unmatched. Whole-study results and caveats: Only a few donors were included, so the genetic and exposure-history diversity represented was limited.

The receptor was derived from a woman aged 40 to 50 in good health. Some clones in this sample may be carry-over from other donors' samples. Sequencing was carried out using PBMCs. V is TRBV6-1 and J is TRBJ2-7; 7 nucleotides agree with TRBD1. The CDR3 loop is CASSRTGYEQYF. The CDR3 DNA reads TGTGCCAGCAGCCGGACAGGCTACGAGCAGTACTTC.